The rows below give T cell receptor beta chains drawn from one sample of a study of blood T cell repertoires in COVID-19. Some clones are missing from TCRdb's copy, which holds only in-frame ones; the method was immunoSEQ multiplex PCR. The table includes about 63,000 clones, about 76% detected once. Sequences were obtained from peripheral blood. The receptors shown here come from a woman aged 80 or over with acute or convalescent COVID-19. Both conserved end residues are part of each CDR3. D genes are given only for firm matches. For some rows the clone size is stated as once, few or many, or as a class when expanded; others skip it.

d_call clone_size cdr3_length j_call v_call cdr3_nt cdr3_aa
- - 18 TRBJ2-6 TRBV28 TGTGCCAGCAGTACCCGTTCAGGGGGGTCCTCTGGGGCCAACGTCCTGACTTTC CASSTRSGGSSGANVLTF
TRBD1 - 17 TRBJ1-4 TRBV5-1 TGCGCCAGCAGTCTCGGACAGGGTAGTGCAACTAATGAAAAACTGTTTTTT CASSLGQGSATNEKLFF
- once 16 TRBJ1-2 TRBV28 TGTGCCAGCAGCCTGGTGGGTGGAGGCGGGTACTATGGCTACACCTTC CASSLVGGGGYYGYTF
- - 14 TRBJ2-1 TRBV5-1 TGCGCCAGCAGCTTGAAGCCTAGCGTCGATGAGCAGTTCTTC CASSLKPSVDEQFF
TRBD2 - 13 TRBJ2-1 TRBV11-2 TGTGCCAGCAGCTTTGGGACTAGCAATGAGCAGTTCTTC CASSFGTSNEQFF
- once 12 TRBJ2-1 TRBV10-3 TGTGCCATCTCGGGGAGAGGCGATGAGCAGTTCTTC CAISGRGDEQFF
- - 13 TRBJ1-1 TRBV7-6 TGTGCCAGCAGCTTGGGCCACGGGGCTGAAGCTTTCTTT CASSLGHGAEAFF
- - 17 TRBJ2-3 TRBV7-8 TGTGCCAGCAGCCCCCTACCGTCGACTACATTGGGGGATACGCAGTATTTT CASSPLPSTTLGDTQYF
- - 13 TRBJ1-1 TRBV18 TGTGCCAGCTCGCCCTCTCAGGGCACTGAAGCTTTCTTT CASSPSQGTEAFF
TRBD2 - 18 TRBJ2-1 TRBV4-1 TGCGCCAGCAGCCAAGACCCATATAGCGGGAGGGCCCATGGTGAGCAGTTCTTC CASSQDPYSGRAHGEQFF
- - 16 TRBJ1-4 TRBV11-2 TGTGCCAGCAGCTTAGAAAGACAGGCAACTAATGAAAAACTGTTTTTT CASSLERQATNEKLFF
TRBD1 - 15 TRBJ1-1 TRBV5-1 TGCGCCAGCAGCTTGGCCGGGACAGCTGTTTCAGAAGCTTTCTTT CASSLAGTAVSEAFF
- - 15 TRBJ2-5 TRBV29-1 TGCAGCGTTCGAAGGGGCAGCTGGCTGGGGGAGACCCAGTACTTC CSVRRGSWLGETQYF
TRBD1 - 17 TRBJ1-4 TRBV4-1 TGCGCCAGCAGCCAAGTCCCAGGGGGCTCCCATAATGAAAAACTGTTTTTT CASSQVPGGSHNEKLFF
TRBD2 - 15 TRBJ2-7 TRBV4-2 TGTGCCAGCAGCCAAGGATCAGCGGGAGTACACGAGCAGTACTTC CASSQGSAGVHEQYF
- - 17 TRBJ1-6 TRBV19 TGTGCCAGTAGTATAAGGAACAGGCTAATGGGGAATTCACCCCTCCACTTT CASSIRNRLMGNSPLHF
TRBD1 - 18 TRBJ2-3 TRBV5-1 TGCGCCAGCAGCTCCAACCCGATCGGACAGGGCGGCACAGATACGCAGTATTTT CASSSNPIGQGGTDTQYF
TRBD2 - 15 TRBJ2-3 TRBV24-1 TGTGCCACCAGTGACCCAGCGGGAGGCACAGATACGCAGTATTTT CATSDPAGGTDTQYF
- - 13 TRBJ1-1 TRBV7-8 TGTGCCAGCAGCTTTATAATGAACACTGAAGCTTTCTTT CASSFIMNTEAFF
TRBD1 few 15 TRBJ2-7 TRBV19 TGTGCCAGTAGCCAACAGGGGTTAGTCCCCTACGAGCAGTACTTC CASSQQGLVPYEQYF
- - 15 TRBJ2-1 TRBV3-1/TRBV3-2 TGTGCCAGCAGAAGTAGCGGAGGGCGGTACAATGAGCAGTTCTTC CASRSSGGRYNEQFF
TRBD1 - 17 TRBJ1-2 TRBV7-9 TGTGCCAGCAGCTTACCGGGACAGTTCCTCATTAACTATGGCTACACCTTC CASSLPGQFLINYGYTF
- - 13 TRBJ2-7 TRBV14 TGTGCCAGCAGCCAGTTACATGGCTACGAGCAGTACTTC CASSQLHGYEQYF
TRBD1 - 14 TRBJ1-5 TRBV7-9 TGTGCCAGCAGCGGAGACAGGGGGAATCAGCCCCAGCATTTT CASSGDRGNQPQHF
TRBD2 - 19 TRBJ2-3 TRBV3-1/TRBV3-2 TGTGCCAGCAGCCAAGCGCGGACTAGCGGGAGGGGCAGGGCAGATACGCAGTATTTT CASSQARTSGRGRADTQYF
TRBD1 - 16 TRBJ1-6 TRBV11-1 TGTGCCAGCAGCGTTCAACAGGGGTTTACTAATTCACCCCTCCACTTT CASSVQQGFTNSPLHF
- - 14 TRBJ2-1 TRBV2 TGTGCCAGCTGGGGACTTCGCAGCTACAATGAGCAGTTCTTC CASWGLRSYNEQFF
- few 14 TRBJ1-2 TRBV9 TGTGCCAGCAGCGTCGGAACAGGTCTCTATGGCTACACCTTC CASSVGTGLYGYTF
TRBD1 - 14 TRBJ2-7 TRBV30 TGTGCCTGGAGTGGGGGACAGGGGGCCGACGAGCAGTACTTC CAWSGGQGADEQYF
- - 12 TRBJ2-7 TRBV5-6 TGTGCCAGCAGCCTCGACAAATACGAGCAGTACTTC CASSLDKYEQYF
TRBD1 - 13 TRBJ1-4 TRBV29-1 TGCAGCGGGATGGGACAGGGGGATGAAAAACTGTTTTTT CSGMGQGDEKLFF
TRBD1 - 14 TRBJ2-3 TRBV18 TGTGCCAGCTCAGAGTCACAGGGGGTAGATACGCAGTATTTT CASSESQGVDTQYF
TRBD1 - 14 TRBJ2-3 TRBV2 TGTGCCAGCAGTCGGACAGGGGGAACAGATACGCAGTATTTT CASSRTGGTDTQYF
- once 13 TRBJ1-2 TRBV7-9 TGTGCCAGCAGCTTCCAGACGGGCTATGGCTACACCTTC CASSFQTGYGYTF
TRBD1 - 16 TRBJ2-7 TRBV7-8 TGTGCCAGCAGCTCGCGAATACCGGGACAGGGCTACGAGCAGTACTTC CASSSRIPGQGYEQYF
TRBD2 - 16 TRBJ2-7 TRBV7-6 TGTGCCAGCAGTTCCTCGAGCGGGAGGGCCAATTACGAGCAGTACTTC CASSSSSGRANYEQYF
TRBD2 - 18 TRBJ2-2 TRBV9 TGTGCCAGCAGCGCCTCGGTACTAGCGGAAACGAACACCGGGGAGCTGTTTTTT CASSASVLAETNTGELFF
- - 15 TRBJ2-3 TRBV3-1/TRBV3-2 TGTGCCAGCAGCCTTAGACAGGCAAGCACAGATACGCAGTATTTT CASSLRQASTDTQYF
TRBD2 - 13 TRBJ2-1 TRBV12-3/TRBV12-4 TGTGCCAGCACCCTAACGGGACTAGCGGCGCAGTTCTTC CASTLTGLAAQFF
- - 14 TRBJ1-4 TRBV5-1 TGCGCCAGCAGCGCCGGACGGGGGAATGAAAAACTGTTTTTT CASSAGRGNEKLFF
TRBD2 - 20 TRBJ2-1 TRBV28 TGTGCCAGCAGTCCCTTGAGCTGGCAGGCCAGGACTAGAGGGGTTTTTGAGCAGTTCTTC CASSPLSWQARTRGVFEQFF
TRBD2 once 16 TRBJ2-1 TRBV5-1 TGCGCCAGCAGCCCTGTTAGCGGGAGGGCCTACAATGAGCAGTTCTTC CASSPVSGRAYNEQFF
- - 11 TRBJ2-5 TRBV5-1 TGCGCCAGCAGCTTGGCGGAGACCCAGTACTTC CASSLAETQYF
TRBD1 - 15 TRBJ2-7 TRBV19 TGTGCCAGTAGTCCAGGACAGGGGGTCTCCTACGAGCAGTACTTC CASSPGQGVSYEQYF
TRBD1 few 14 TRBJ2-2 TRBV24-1 TGTGCCACCAGAGGACAGGGTTGGTCCGGGGAGCTGTTTTTT CATRGQGWSGELFF